Below, one T cell receptor beta chain is given with its context. Its antigen is unidentified. This record comes from a study of cytomegalovirus exposure and HLA in healthy donors. Overall study results and limits: TCR beta V- and J-gene trimming was later associated with a missense DCLRE1C variant.

This CDR3 region has 14 residues. Trimming took 5 bases from V and 1 from J; bases not matched to a gene: 3. Germline loops: CDR1 MNHEY, CDR2 SMNVEV (reference sequence). Primers: 60 Vbeta forward and 13 Jbeta reverse. The method was immunoSEQ multiplex PCR; TCRdb's version includes in-frame clones alone and lacks a portion of them. The sample yields 55,000 to 65,000 clones, roughly 83% seen once. The specimen sequenced was PBMCs. This sequence was found in a human donor in good health. The rearrangement links TRBV27 to TRBJ2-3; 7 bases are shared with TRBD1. The CDR3 loop reads CASSIDRGTDTQYF. Written as DNA, the CDR3 is TGTGCCAGCAGTATAGACAGGGGCACAGATACGCAGTATTTT.